This paragraph covers one T cell receptor (beta chain) sequence. No antigen is known for it. Base qualities are not recorded, but no much larger clone differs from it by a single base. The sample comes from a study of OX40 agonist ivuxolimab in advanced cancers. About the full investigation: Ivuxolimab was a fully human IgG2 agonistic monoclonal antibody targeting the costimulatory receptor OX40 (CD134). Intravenous ivuxolimab was administered to patients every 2 weeks at six dose levels: 0.01, 0.1, 0.3, 1.5, 3 and 10 mg/kg. Of the 50 to 55 dose-escalation patients, hepatocellular carcinoma was present in around 20, melanoma in some 15, renal cell carcinoma in 9 and head and neck cancer in 9. A male proportion of around 80% and a mean age of roughly 58 years, ranging from roughly 23 to 79, were recorded for the dose-escalation cohort. Patients were allowed to have had prior anti-PD-1, anti-PD-L1 or anti-CTLA-4 therapy, and around 40% of the dose-escalation patients had previously received checkpoint inhibitors. Three dose-escalation patients achieved partial responses, one with hepatocellular carcinoma and two with cutaneous melanoma. Peripheral TCRbeta sequencing was intended to test whether TCR sequence diversity was altered and clonal T-cell expansion was caused by ivuxolimab. The paper reports the monotherapy dose-escalation portion (N of about 47 patients) of the phase I ivuxolimab trial.

To sequence the TCRbeta CDR3 region, genomic DNA was isolated from the sorted cells. The immunoSEQ Assay was used to sequence the TCRbeta CDR3 regions. The table comes from immuneACCESS by way of TCRdb, which keeps in-frame sequences with V and J called. Part of the clones is missing from these tables; in studies checked, under half for an unresolved V gene and the rest for unknown reasons. The sample profile shows about 28,000 clones; about four fifths of them were found once. The top ten clones comprise roughly a quarter of the sample. Findings and caveats that apply to the study as a whole: At doses from 0.1 to 3.0 mg/kg, clonal expansion was seen in both CD4+ and CD8+ blood T cells between baseline and week 6. The antigen specificity of the clonally expanded peripheral T cells was not determined. Low levels of normalized T-cell clonal expansion were also shown by some nonresponding patients. After ivuxolimab, more expanded clones were found on average in CD8+ T cells than in CD4+ T cells. Partial responders in the 0.1-3.0 mg/kg groups had among the lowest normalized peripheral clonal expansion, especially among CD8+ T cells.

The trial excluded patients who had a history of autoimmune disease or who were on systemic immunosuppression. In every dose cohort, peripheral blood was drawn for TCR sequencing at baseline, cycle 4 day 1, and cycle 7 day 1. Samples were obtained from an open-label, multicenter, first-in-human phase I dose-escalation trial of ivuxolimab. Adults with locally advanced or metastatic head and neck squamous cell, hepatocellular, melanoma or renal cell carcinoma were enrolled in the trial. Before TCR sequencing, CD4+ T cells and CD8+ T cells were sorted from peripheral blood as separate populations. The germline V gene provides CDR1 SGHTA and CDR2 FQGNSA. CDR3 length: 15 amino acids, cysteine to phenylalanine. Only the CDR3 region is kept as DNA, spanning 45 bases read in frame from base 1. V lost 4 bases and J lost 1 base; the stretch between them is 13 bases long.

The chain was built from TRBV7-2 and TRBJ1-1, with an unclear D gene assignment. The material was CD4+ or CD8+ T cells sorted from blood, obtained in a trial of the OX40 agonist ivuxolimab. This TCR was recovered from an adult with an advanced solid tumor such as melanoma, head and neck, liver or kidney cancer. The DNA sequence is given as TGTGCCAGCAGCTCCCGGACGAGCCAGAACACTGAAGCTTTCTTT. Protein translation: CASSSRTSQNTEAFF. Full variable domain (CDR3 extended with the reference TRBV7-2 and TRBJ1-1 proteins): GAGVSQSPSNKVTEKGKDVELRCDPISGHTALYWYRQSLGQGLEFLIYFQGNSAPDKSGLPSDRFSAERTGGSVSTLTIQRTQQEDSAVYLCASSSRTSQNTEAFFGQGTRLTVV.